These T cell receptor beta chains were read from a single sample in a study of T cell repertoires in cytomegalovirus infection. TCRdb recomputed calls from the reads with MiXCR, one row per CDR3 protein. The data show around 85,000 distinct CDR3 sequences, roughly half seen once. What these receptors recognize is not known. The input for sequencing was CD8+ T cells from cultured PBMCs, taken from culture after CMV antigen stimulation. The receptors shown here come from a human donor in good health (CMV status not recorded). Some clones in this sample may be carry-over from other donors' samples. The CDR3 runs from the conserved cysteine through the conserved F or W. A D gene is named only where the DNA matches it firmly. Size is stated for part of the rows, as once, few or many counts, or as a class when the clone is expanded.

d_gene	j_gene	abundance	v_gene	CDR3aa	CDR3nt
TRBD1	TRBJ2-1	-	TRBV12-3/TRBV12-4	CASSSLEAGQGMGNEQFF	TGTGCCAGCAGTTCCCTAGAAGCGGGACAGGGAATGGGTAATGAGCAGTTCTTC
-	TRBJ1-1	-	TRBV4-1	CASSPGHQNTEAFF	TGCGCCAGCAGCCCGGGACATCAGAACACTGAAGCTTTCTTT
TRBD1	TRBJ2-1	-	TRBV7-6	CASRSTLTGVYNEQFF	TGTGCCAGCAGATCTACTCTGACAGGGGTGTACAATGAGCAGTTCTTC
-	TRBJ2-2	-	TRBV28	CASSLLRGRSGSSTGELFF	TGTGCCAGCAGTTTACTCCGGGGGAGGTCAGGGTCGTCGACCGGGGAGCTGTTTTTT
-	TRBJ2-7	few	TRBV29-1	CSVRWGAYEQYF	TGCAGCGTCCGTTGGGGGGCCTACGAGCAGTACTTC
TRBD2	TRBJ2-1	-	TRBV7-6	CASSFSPGLVSPNEQFF	TGTGCCAGCAGCTTCTCCCCGGGACTAGTTTCCCCCAATGAGCAGTTCTTC
TRBD1	TRBJ2-1	few	TRBV7-4	CASSPIDRVGQFF	TGTGCCAGCAGCCCAATAGACAGGGTTGGGCAGTTCTTC
-	TRBJ2-3	-	TRBV15	CATRGTGMGDTQYF	TGTGCCACCAGGGGAACAGGGATGGGGGATACGCAGTATTTT
TRBD1	TRBJ1-5	-	TRBV28	CAGAKTGVYQPQHF	TGTGCCGGCGCAAAGACAGGGGTTTATCAGCCCCAGCATTTT
-	TRBJ2-3	-	TRBV7-8	CASSSRRAWQEGTDTQYF	TGTGCCAGCAGCTCCAGGAGGGCCTGGCAGGAGGGGACAGATACGCAGTATTTT
TRBD1	TRBJ2-7	-	TRBV7-9	CASSSSEGQGFYEQYF	TGTGCCAGCAGCTCTTCAGAGGGACAGGGCTTCTACGAGCAGTACTTC
TRBD1	TRBJ2-7	-	TRBV28	CASSPWGQDMTYEQYF	TGTGCCAGCAGCCCTTGGGGACAGGATATGACCTACGAGCAGTACTTC
-	TRBJ2-7	-	TRBV4-2	CASSQVWTYEQYF	TGTGCCAGCAGCCAAGTATGGACCTACGAGCAGTACTTC
TRBD1	TRBJ2-2	-	TRBV7-6	CASSSSMLDRGFPGELFF	TGTGCCAGCAGCTCGTCGATGTTGGACAGGGGATTTCCCGGGGAGCTGTTTTTT
-	TRBJ1-2	-	TRBV25-1	CASRGVRVDGYTF	TGTGCCAGCAGGGGTGTCAGGGTTGATGGCTACACCTTC
-	TRBJ2-5	few	TRBV19	CASSIVTGARETQYF	TGTGCCAGTAGTATAGTAACGGGGGCCAGAGAGACCCAGTACTTC
TRBD2	TRBJ2-1	few	TRBV5-1	CASSFTGTRGYNEQFF	TGCGCCAGCAGCTTTACCGGGACTAGGGGGTACAATGAGCAGTTCTTC
-	TRBJ2-2	-	TRBV28	CASRQGGNTGELFF	TGTGCCAGCAGACAGGGAGGGAACACCGGGGAGCTGTTTTTT
-	TRBJ2-3	-	TRBV2	CASSARTLSSTDTQYF	TGTGCCAGCAGCGCCAGAACCCTTAGTTCCACAGATACGCAGTATTTT
TRBD1	TRBJ2-7	few	TRBV7-9	CASSTPPRDRGDYEQYF	TGTGCCAGCAGCACCCCCCCTCGGGACAGGGGGGACTACGAGCAGTACTTC
-	TRBJ2-1	few	TRBV12-3/TRBV12-4	CASSLIVRGGNEQFF	TGTGCCAGCAGTTTAATCGTCAGGGGTGGGAATGAGCAGTTCTTC
-	TRBJ1-1	-	TRBV4-1	CASSQDKMQGNAEAFF	TGCGCCAGCAGCCAAGATAAAATGCAGGGTAACGCTGAAGCTTTCTTT
TRBD1	TRBJ2-1	-	TRBV7-9	CASSSPPSDRAQKGEQFF	TGTGCCAGCAGCTCCCCCCCGTCCGACAGGGCTCAAAAGGGTGAGCAGTTCTTC
-	TRBJ2-4	-	TRBV4-1	CASSQEVAGAKNIQYF	TGCGCCAGCAGCCAAGAAGTGGCCGGGGCCAAAAACATTCAGTACTTC
-	TRBJ2-1	-	TRBV11-2	CASSLRRGANEQFF	TGTGCCAGCAGCTTACGGCGAGGTGCAAATGAGCAGTTCTTC
-	TRBJ2-7	few	TRBV6-5	CASSYGQSYEQYF	TGTGCCAGCAGTTACGGGCAGAGCTACGAGCAGTACTTC
-	TRBJ2-1	-	TRBV20-1	CSAQSETPAESGSSYNEQFF	TGCAGTGCTCAGTCGGAAACCCCTGCAGAGTCTGGAAGCTCCTACAATGAGCAGTTCTTC